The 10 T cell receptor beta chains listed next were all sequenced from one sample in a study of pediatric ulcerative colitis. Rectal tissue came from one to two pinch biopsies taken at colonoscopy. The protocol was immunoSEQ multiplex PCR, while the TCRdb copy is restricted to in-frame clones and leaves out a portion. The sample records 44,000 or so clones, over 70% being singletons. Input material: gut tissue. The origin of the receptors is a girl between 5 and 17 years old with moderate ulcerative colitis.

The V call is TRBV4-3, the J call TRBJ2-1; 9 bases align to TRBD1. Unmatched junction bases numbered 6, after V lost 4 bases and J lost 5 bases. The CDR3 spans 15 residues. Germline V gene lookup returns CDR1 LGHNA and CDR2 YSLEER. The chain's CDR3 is CASSPGTGSNNEQFF. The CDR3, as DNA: TGCGCCAGCAGCCCCGGGACAGGGTCCAACAATGAGCAGTTCTTC.

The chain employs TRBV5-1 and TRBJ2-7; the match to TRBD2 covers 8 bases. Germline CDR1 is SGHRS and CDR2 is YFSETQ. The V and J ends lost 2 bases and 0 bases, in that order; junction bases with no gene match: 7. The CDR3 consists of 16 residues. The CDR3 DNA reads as TGCGCCAGCAGCTTAACTAGCGGAATTAGCTCCTACGAGCAGTACTTC. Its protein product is CASSLTSGISSYEQYF.

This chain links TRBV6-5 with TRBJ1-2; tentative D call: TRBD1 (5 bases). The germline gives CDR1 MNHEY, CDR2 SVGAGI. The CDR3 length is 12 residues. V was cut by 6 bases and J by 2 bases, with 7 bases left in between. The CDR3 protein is CASRRGNYGYTF. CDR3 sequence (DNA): TGTGCCAGCAGACGGGGGAACTATGGCTACACCTTC.

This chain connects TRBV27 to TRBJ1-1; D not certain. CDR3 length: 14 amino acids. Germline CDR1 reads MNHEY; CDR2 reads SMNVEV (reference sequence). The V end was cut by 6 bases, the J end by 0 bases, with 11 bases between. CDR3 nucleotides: TGTGCCAGCAGGGGTTGGTGGATGAACACTGAAGCTTTCTTT. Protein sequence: CASRGWWMNTEAFF.

The CDR3 sequence: CASSPMGLAGFYEQYF. CDR3 sequence (DNA): TGTGCCAGTAGCCCGATGGGACTAGCGGGGTTCTACGAGCAGTACTTC. This rearrangement joins TRBV19 to TRBJ2-7, with 13 bases matching TRBD2. V gave up 6 bases and J gave up 3 bases; unmatched junction bases: 8. CDR1 is LNHDA, CDR2 SQIVND, per germline (reference sequence). The CDR3 runs 16 residues. The full variable domain, with the rest looked up from reference TRBV19 and TRBJ2-7, is DGGITQSPKYLFRKEGQNVTLSCEQNLNHDAMYWYRQDPGQGLRLIYYSQIVNDFQKGDIAEGYSVSREKKESFPLTVTSAQKNPTAFYLCASSPMGLAGFYEQYFGPGTRLTVT.

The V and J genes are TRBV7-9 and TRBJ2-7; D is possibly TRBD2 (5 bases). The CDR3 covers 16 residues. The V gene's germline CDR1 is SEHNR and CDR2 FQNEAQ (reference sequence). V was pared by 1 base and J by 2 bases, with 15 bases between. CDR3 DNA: TGTGCCAGCAGCTTAGGTGGGCTCCGAGGGACCTACGAGCAGTACTTC. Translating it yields CASSLGGLRGTYEQYF.

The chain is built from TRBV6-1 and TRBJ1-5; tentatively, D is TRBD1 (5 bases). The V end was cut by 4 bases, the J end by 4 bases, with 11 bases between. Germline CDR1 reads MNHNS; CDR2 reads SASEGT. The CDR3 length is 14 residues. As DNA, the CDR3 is TGTGCCAGCAGTGCCTCAGGGAGGAATCAGCCCCAGCATTTT. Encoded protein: CASSASGRNQPQHF.

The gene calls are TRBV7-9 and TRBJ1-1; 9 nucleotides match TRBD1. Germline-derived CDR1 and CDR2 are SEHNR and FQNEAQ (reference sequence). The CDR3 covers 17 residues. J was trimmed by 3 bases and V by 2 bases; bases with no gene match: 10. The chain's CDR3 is CASSLKGGTGLDTEAFF. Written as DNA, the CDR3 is TGTGCCAGCAGCTTAAAAGGGGGGACAGGGTTAGACACTGAAGCTTTCTTT.

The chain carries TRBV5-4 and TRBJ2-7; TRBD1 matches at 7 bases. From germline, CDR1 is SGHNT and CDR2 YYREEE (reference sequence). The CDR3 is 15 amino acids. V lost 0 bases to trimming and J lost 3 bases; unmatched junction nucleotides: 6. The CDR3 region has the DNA TGTGCCAGCAGCTTGGCGGGGTCAGGGGGCTACGAGCAGTACTTC. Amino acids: CASSLAGSGGYEQYF.

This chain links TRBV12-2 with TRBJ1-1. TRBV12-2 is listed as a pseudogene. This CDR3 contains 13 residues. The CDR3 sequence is CASRLDAGCEAFF. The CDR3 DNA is TGTGCAAGTCGCTTAGATGCGGGCTGTGAAGCTTTCTTT.